Sequencing of this TCR beta chain was carried out in a study of T cells in Graves' hyperthyroidism and ophthalmopathy. The CDR3 loop spans 16 amino acids. Trimming stripped 0 bases from V and 9 bases from J, with 16 bases between. Germline V CDR1 and CDR2: SGHRS, YFSETQ. Amplification targeted TCR beta CDR3 regions from RNA transcripts. Primed by the HTBI set, a first-round RT-PCR was run on the TCR CDR3. TCRdb re-called the multiplex PCR reads with MiXCR, one entry per CDR3 protein. The table records hundreds of thousands of distinct CDR3 sequences, under 15% of them present only once. This clonotype was observed a few times.

This sequence joins TRBV5-1 and TRBJ1-6, with D possibly TRBD1 on 6 matching bases. The receptor comes from a woman aged 18-29 years with Graves' hyperthyroidism. The sequenced material came from blood. CDR3 in amino acids: CASSLAYQGLGSPLHF. The CDR3 DNA sequence: TGCGCCAGCAGCTTGGCCTATCAGGGGCTAGGTTCACCCCTCCACTTT.